This TCR beta chain appears in the sequencing data of a study of T cell changes during pregnancy in multiple sclerosis. The germline V gene has CDR1 ENHRY and CDR2 SYGVKD. V trimming: 5 bases; J trimming: 5 bases; junction bases outside the gene matches: 3. The CDR3 runs 13 residues. Sequenced by immunoSEQ multiplex PCR; TCRdb stores in-frame clones only, minus some. The profile covers 48,000 or so clones, with 94% appearing a single time and around 0.47% taken by the ten largest. This chain connects TRBV10-3 to TRBJ1-1, with TRBD1 matching 9 bases. The starting material was CD4+ T cells from peripheral blood mononuclear cells, obtained in the first trimester of pregnancy. The TCR comes from a female donor with multiple sclerosis, enrolled in a pregnancy study. CDR3 DNA: TGTGCCATCAGTACGGACAGGGGTACTGAAGCTTTCTTT. This sequence encodes CAISTDRGTEAFF.